The rows below give T cell receptor beta chains drawn from one sample of a study of CD8 T cells in Susac syndrome. TCRdb re-derived calls from the immunoSEQ multiplex PCR reads in MiXCR, one entry per CDR3 protein. The data show fewer than 200,000 distinct CDR3 sequences, approximately 95% seen once. Sequencing was performed on CD4+ T cells from PBMCs. The receptors come from a human donor in good health. Both conserved end residues are part of each CDR3. The D gene is left open where the match is weak.

>TRBD1|TRBJ1-5|TRBV5-1
CASRQGLLSNQPQHF
TGCGCCAGCAGACAGGGGCTGTTGAGCAATCAGCCCCAGCATTTT
>TRBD1|TRBJ1-5|TRBV20-1
CSARRSKTGGLDNQPQHF
TGCAGTGCTAGACGCAGTAAAACAGGGGGCTTGGACAATCAGCCCCAGCATTTT
>TRBD1|TRBJ1-6|TRBV6-5
CASSTGGGNSPLHF
TGTGCCAGCAGTACAGGGGGCGGTAATTCACCCCTCCACTTT
>-|TRBJ1-3|TRBV27
CASSSHPPNRNTIYF
TGTGCCAGCAGCTCTCATCCTCCGAACCGAAACACCATATATTTT
>-|TRBJ1-2|TRBV30
CAWSVPSGGYTF
TGTGCCTGGAGTGTACCCAGTGGGGGCTACACCTTC
>-|TRBJ2-7|TRBV15
CATSLAEGAQYF
TGTGCCACCAGCCTAGCGGAGGGGGCACAGTACTTC
>-|TRBJ2-5|TRBV7-3
CASSLAPQETQYF
TGTGCCAGCAGCCTGGCCCCACAAGAGACCCAGTACTTC
>TRBD1|TRBJ1-2|TRBV19
CASSSGQAYTF
TGTGCCAGTAGTAGTGGACAGGCCTACACCTTC
>-|TRBJ1-2|TRBV2
CASSNPGHDYNYGYTF
TGTGCCAGCAGTAACCCGGGACATGACTATAACTATGGCTACACCTTC
>-|TRBJ1-6|TRBV6-5
CASRPPQGRNSPLHF
TGTGCCAGCAGGCCCCCACAGGGTCGCAATTCACCCCTCCACTTT